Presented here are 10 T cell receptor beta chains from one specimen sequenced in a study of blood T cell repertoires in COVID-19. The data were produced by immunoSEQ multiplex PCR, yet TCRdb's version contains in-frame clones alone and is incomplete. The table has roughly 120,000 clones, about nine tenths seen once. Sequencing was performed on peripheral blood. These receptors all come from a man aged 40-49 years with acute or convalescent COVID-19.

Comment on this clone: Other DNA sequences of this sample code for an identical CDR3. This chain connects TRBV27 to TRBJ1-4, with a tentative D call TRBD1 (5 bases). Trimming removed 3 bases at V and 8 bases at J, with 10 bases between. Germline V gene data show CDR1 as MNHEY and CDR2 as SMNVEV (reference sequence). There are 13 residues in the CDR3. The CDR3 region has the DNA TGTGCCAGCAGTTTTTCAGGGTTCGAAAAACTGTTTTTT. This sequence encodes CASSFSGFEKLFF.

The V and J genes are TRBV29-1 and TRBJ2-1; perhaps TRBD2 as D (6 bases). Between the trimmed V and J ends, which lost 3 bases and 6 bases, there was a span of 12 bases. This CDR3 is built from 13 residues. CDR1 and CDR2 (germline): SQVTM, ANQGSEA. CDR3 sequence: CSVDPTSPNEQFF. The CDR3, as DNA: TGCAGCGTTGATCCCACTAGCCCCAATGAGCAGTTCTTC.

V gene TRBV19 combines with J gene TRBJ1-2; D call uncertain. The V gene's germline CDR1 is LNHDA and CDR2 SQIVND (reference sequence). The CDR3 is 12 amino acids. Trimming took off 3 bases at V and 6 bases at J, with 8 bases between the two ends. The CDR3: CASSIGLDGYTF. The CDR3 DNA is TGTGCCAGTAGTATTGGACTGGATGGCTACACCTTC.

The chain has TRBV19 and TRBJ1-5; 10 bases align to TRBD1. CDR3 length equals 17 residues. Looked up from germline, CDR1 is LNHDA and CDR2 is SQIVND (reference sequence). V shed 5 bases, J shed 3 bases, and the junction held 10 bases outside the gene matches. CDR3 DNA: TGTGCCAGTAGTCTCCAAGGGGGGACAGGGGACAATCAGCCCCAGCATTTT. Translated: CASSLQGGTGDNQPQHF. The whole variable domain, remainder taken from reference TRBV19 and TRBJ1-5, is DGGITQSPKYLFRKEGQNVTLSCEQNLNHDAMYWYRQDPGQGLRLIYYSQIVNDFQKGDIAEGYSVSREKKESFPLTVTSAQKNPTAFYLCASSLQGGTGDNQPQHFGDGTRLSIL.

The CDR3 is CASSQERSGTGVSNSPLHF. The CDR3 DNA follows: TGTGCCAGCAGCCAAGAGAGGAGTGGGACAGGGGTTAGTAATTCACCCCTCCACTTT. This rearrangement joins TRBV3-1 (or the pseudogene TRBV3-2) to TRBJ1-6; 10 nucleotides line up with TRBD1. Trimming removed 0 bases from V and 6 bases from J; junction bases left unmatched: 11. Germline V gene sequence: CDR1 LGHDT, CDR2 YNNKEL (reference sequence). The CDR3 totals 19 residues.

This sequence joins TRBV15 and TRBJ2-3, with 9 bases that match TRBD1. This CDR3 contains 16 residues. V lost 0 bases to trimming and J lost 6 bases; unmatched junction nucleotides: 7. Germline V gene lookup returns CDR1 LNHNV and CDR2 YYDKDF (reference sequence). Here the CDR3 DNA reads TGTGCCACCAGCAGAGAATTGGGCGGGACAGGGGATACGCAGTATTTT. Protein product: CATSRELGGTGDTQYF.

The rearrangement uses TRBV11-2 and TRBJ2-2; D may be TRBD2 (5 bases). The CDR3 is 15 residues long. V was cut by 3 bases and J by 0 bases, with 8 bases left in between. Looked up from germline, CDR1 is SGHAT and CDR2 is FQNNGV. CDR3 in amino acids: CASSFGLTNTGELFF. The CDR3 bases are TGTGCCAGCAGCTTCGGACTCACGAACACCGGGGAGCTGTTTTTT.

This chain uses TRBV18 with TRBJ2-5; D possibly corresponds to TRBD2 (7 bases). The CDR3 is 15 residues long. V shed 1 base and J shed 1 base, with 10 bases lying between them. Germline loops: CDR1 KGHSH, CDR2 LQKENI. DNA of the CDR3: TGTGCCAGCTCACCACATGCGGGGGCCCAAGAGACCCAGTACTTC. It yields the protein CASSPHAGAQETQYF.

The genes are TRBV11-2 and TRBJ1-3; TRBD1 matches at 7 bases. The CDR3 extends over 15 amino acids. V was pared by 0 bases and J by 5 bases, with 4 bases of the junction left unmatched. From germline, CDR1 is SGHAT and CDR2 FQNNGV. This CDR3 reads CASSLDGGGRNTIYF. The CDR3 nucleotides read TGTGCCAGCAGCTTAGATGGAGGGGGCCGAAACACCATATATTTT. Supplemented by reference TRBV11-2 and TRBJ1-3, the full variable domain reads EAGVAQSPRYKIIEKRQSVAFWCNPISGHATLYWYQQILGQGPKLLIQFQNNGVVDDSQLPKDRFSAERLKGVDSTLKIQPAKLEDSAVYLCASSLDGGGRNTIYFGEGSWLTVV.

The CDR3 region is CASSRSTGSSYNEQFF. The DNA for the CDR3 is TGTGCCAGCAGCCGAAGTACAGGGAGCTCCTACAATGAGCAGTTCTTC. J is TRBJ2-1 and V is TRBV3-1 (or the pseudogene TRBV3-2); D perhaps matches TRBD1 (6 bases). V was trimmed by 4 bases and J by 0 bases, leaving 13 bases between them. The CDR3 has 16 residues. CDR1 and CDR2 (germline): LGHDT, YNNKEL (reference sequence).